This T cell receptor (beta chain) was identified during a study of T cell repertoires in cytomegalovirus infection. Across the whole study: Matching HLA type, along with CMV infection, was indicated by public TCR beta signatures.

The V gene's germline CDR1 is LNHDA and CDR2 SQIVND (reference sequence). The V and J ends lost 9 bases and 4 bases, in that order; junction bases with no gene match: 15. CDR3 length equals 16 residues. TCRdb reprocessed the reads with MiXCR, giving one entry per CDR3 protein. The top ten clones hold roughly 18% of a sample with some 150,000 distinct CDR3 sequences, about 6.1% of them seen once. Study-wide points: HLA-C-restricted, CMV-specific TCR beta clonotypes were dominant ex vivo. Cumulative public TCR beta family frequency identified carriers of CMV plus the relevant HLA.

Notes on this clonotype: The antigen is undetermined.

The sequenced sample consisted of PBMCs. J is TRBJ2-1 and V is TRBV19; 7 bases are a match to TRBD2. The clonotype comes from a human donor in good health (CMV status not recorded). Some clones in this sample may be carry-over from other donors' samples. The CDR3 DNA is TGTGCCAGCAAACTCGTTGACGGCGGGGGATACAATGAGCAGTTCTTC. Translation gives CASKLVDGGGYNEQFF.